Given below is one T cell receptor (beta chain) in context. Its specificity is not known. The CDR3 loop spans 14 amino acids. V dropped 11 bases and J dropped 0; count of bases not matched to a gene: 10. Germline V gives CDR1 MNHEY, CDR2 SVGAGI. Some clones are missing from TCRdb's copy, which holds only in-frame ones; the method was immunoSEQ multiplex PCR. The sample has some 40,000 clones, 80% to 90% seen once; the top ten hold about 3%. This entry comes from a study of STAT5B mutations in CD4+ large granular lymphocyte leukemia. Looking at the study overall: Among healthy donors, a particular HLA allele went with more CDR3 'QG' motifs.

Findings and caveats of the study: Patient CD4-sorted repertoires stayed more clonal than healthy ones after leukemic-clone removal. Top patient clones used TRBV06 genes more often: 8/27 versus 2/35 in controls.

The chain joins TRBV6-5 to TRBJ2-7; 7 bases fit TRBD1. The source is a human donor in good health. The sample was CD4+ T cells from blood buffy coats. As DNA, the CDR3 is TGTGCCTCGAGAAAACAGGGGAGCTCCTACGAGCAGTACTTC. As protein: CASRKQGSSYEQYF.